This entry is about one T cell receptor beta chain. Its antigen is as yet unknown. V shed 5 bases and J shed 0 bases, with 8 bases lying between them. Germline V gene lookup returns CDR1 MNHEY and CDR2 SMNVEV (reference sequence). CDR3 length: 13 residues. This sample is part of a study of T cell responses to AZD1222 COVID-19 vaccine. In the study overall: Doses given second, at about 4 or about 12 weeks, were pooled.

General study results and limits: Spike-specific TCR breadth rose after two AZD1222 doses, and depth rose as well. The peak T cell response came first, and repertoires were sampled only after it. Females outnumbered males among donors, who were mostly white British; clonal diversity was possibly underestimated.

Data came from immunoSEQ multiplex PCR; TCRdb stores just in-frame clones and leaves some out. The repertoire holds about 68,000 clones, with over 60% as singletons. The chain links TRBV27 to TRBJ2-7; D not resolved. Here the sequenced sample was peripheral blood, taken on day 0 of AZD1222 vaccination. The TCR sequence derives from an adult in good health. CDR3 amino acids: CASSRSRSYEQYF. For the CDR3, the DNA is TGTGCCAGCAGTAGGTCTCGCTCCTACGAGCAGTACTTC.